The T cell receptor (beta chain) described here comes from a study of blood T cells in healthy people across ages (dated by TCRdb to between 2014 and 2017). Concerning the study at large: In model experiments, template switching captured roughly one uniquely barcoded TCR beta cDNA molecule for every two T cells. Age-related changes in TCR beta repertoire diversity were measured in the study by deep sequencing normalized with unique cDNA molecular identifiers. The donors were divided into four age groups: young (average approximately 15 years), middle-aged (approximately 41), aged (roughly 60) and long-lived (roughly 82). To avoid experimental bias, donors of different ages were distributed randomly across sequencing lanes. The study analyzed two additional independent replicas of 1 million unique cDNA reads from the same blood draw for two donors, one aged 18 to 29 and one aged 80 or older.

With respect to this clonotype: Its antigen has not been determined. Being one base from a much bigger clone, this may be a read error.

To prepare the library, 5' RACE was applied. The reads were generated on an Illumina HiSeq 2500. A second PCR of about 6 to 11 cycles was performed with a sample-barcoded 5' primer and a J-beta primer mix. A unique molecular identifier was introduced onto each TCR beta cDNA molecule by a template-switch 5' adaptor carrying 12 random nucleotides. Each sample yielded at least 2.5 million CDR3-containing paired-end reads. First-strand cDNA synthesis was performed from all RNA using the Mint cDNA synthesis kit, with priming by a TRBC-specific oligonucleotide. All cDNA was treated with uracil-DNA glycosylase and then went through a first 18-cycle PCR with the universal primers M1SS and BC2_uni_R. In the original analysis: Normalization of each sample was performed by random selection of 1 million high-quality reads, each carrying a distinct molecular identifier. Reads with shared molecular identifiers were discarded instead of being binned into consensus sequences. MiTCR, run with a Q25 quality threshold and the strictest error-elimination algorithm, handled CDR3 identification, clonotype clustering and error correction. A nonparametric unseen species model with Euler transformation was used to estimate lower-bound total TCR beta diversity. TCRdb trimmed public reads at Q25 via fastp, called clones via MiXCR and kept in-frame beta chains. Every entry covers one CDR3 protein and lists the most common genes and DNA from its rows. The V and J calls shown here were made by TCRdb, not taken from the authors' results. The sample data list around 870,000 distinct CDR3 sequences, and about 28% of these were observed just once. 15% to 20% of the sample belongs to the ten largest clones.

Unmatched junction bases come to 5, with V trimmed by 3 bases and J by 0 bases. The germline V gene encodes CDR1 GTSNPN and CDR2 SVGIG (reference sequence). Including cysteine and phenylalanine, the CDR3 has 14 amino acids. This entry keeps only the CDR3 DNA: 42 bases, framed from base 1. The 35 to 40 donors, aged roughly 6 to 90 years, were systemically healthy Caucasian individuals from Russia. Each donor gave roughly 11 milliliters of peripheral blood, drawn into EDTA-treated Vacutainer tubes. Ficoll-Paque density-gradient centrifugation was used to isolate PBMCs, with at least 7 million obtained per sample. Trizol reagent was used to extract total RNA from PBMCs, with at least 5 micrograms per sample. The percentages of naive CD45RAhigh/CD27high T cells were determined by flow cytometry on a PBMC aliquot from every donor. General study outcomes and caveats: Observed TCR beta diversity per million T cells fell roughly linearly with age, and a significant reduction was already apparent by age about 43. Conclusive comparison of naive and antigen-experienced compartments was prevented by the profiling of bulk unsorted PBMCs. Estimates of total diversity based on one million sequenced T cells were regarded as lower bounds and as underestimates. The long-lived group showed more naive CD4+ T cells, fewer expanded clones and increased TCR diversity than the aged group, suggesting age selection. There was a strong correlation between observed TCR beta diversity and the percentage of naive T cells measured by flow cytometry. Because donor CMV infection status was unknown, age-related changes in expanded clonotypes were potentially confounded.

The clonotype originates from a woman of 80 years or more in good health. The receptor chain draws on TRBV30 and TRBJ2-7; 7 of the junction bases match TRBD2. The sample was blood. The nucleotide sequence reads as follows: TGTGCCTGGAGGGGGGGAGGGAGCTCCTACGAGCAGTACTTC. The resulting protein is CAWRGGGSSYEQYF.